This T cell receptor beta chain was obtained from a study of cytomegalovirus exposure and HLA in healthy donors. In its sample, this clone was seen a few times. Antigen specificity is unknown. After removal of 0 bases from V and 1 base from J, the junction contained 5 bases not matched to a gene. Germline CDR1 SNHLY, CDR2 FYNNEI. The CDR3 extends over 16 amino acids. Study-level results: Rarity marked most TCR sequences, yet some public TCRs occurred in many donors. Cytomegalovirus association was assigned to about 150 TCR beta chains. Among the sequence variants, a highly shared cluster was likely an artifact of sequencing.

PCR used 60 Vbeta primers and 13 Jbeta primers. Here immunoSEQ multiplex PCR was the method, and the copy in TCRdb shows in-frame clones only, minus some. Altogether 150,000 to 200,000 clones are present, more than 75% being singletons, with the ten largest covering approximately 1.5%. The sequencing input was PBMCs. The sequence was collected from a woman aged 18-29 years in good health and CMV-seronegative. The rearrangement uses TRBV2 and TRBJ1-1; 7 bases match TRBD1. CDR3 amino acids: CASSEAPQGENTEAFF. Written as DNA, the CDR3 is TGTGCCAGCAGTGAAGCACCCCAGGGGGAGAACACTGAAGCTTTCTTT.